This T cell receptor (beta chain) was retrieved from a study of identical twins. The germline gives CDR1 GTSNPN, CDR2 SVGIG (reference sequence). V was pared by 3 bases and J by 0 bases, with 17 bases of the junction left unmatched. The CDR3 sequence is 20 residues long. TCRdb passed the 5' RACE reads through MiXCR, listing each CDR3 protein once. This table holds about 190,000 distinct CDR3 sequences, around 15% found once. This sample was shared with a second study, whose subject was T cells expressing NK-cell markers. From that report: Among the eight sequenced donors, seven tested HCMV-seropositive and one tested seronegative. The study found dominant NKG2C+ clonotypes at roughly 1.0-7.5% of CD8+ T cells in roughly six donors.

The chain joins TRBV30 to TRBJ2-3, with 11 nucleotides matching TRBD2. Material: CD8+ T cells sorted from blood. The origin of this receptor is a woman between 18 and 30 years old in good health. CDR3 amino acids: CAWSGIAGGPGAPSTDTQYF. For the CDR3, the DNA is TGTGCCTGGAGCGGGATAGCGGGAGGGCCGGGTGCACCTAGCACAGATACGCAGTATTTT.